Listed below are T cell receptor beta chains from one sample, sequenced in a study of blood T cell repertoires in COVID-19. Some clones are missing from TCRdb's copy, which holds only in-frame ones; the method was immunoSEQ multiplex PCR. The repertoire holds approximately 390,000 clones, with around 91% as singletons. Sequenced material: peripheral blood. Receptors were obtained from a man aged 18 to 29 with active or convalescent COVID-19. The conserved cysteine and the conserved F or W are not part of the CDR3 here. Each record gives: CDR3 protein, V gene, J gene.

cdr3_aa: ASSVGVGGVDTEAF
v_call: TRBV9
j_call: TRBJ1-1

cdr3_aa: ASSQGPRYGYT
v_call: TRBV3-1/TRBV3-2
j_call: TRBJ1-2

cdr3_aa: ASSPSLVPYEQY
v_call: TRBV7-9
j_call: TRBJ2-7

cdr3_aa: ASSQVASGYNEQF
v_call: TRBV3-1/TRBV3-2
j_call: TRBJ2-1

cdr3_aa: ASSQGGSWVNSPLH
v_call: TRBV3-1/TRBV3-2
j_call: TRBJ1-6

cdr3_aa: ASSSRTGFSYEQY
v_call: TRBV7-2
j_call: TRBJ2-7

cdr3_aa: ASTTGTSGNEQF
v_call: TRBV6-6
j_call: TRBJ2-1

cdr3_aa: ASSLVRGGSYNEQF
v_call: TRBV7-9
j_call: TRBJ2-1

cdr3_aa: ASSYGQARANVLT
v_call: TRBV11-1
j_call: TRBJ2-6

cdr3_aa: ASSYTGNQPQH
v_call: TRBV6-2/TRBV6-3
j_call: TRBJ1-5

cdr3_aa: ASSLEVGRAKNIQY
v_call: TRBV7-9
j_call: TRBJ2-4

cdr3_aa: ASSRLAGGRTDTQY
v_call: TRBV19
j_call: TRBJ2-3

cdr3_aa: ASSLFGSSYNEQF
v_call: TRBV11-1
j_call: TRBJ2-1

cdr3_aa: ASSKTLSGGNNEQF
v_call: TRBV6-2/TRBV6-3
j_call: TRBJ2-1

cdr3_aa: ASSIRGQGAITAYNEQF
v_call: TRBV19
j_call: TRBJ2-1

cdr3_aa: ASPLGTGSNQPQH
v_call: TRBV6-4
j_call: TRBJ1-5

cdr3_aa: ASKNRDPSNQPQH
v_call: TRBV19
j_call: TRBJ1-5

cdr3_aa: ASSFQKAYEQY
v_call: TRBV27
j_call: TRBJ2-7

cdr3_aa: ASMLPSGNYNEQF
v_call: TRBV28
j_call: TRBJ2-1

cdr3_aa: ASSYSNQDRGFSGANVLT
v_call: TRBV6-2/TRBV6-3
j_call: TRBJ2-6

cdr3_aa: ASSFSQGSYEQY
v_call: TRBV27
j_call: TRBJ2-7

cdr3_aa: ASSSQGASGNTIY
v_call: TRBV28
j_call: TRBJ1-3

cdr3_aa: ASSEWQGAGNEQF
v_call: TRBV6-1
j_call: TRBJ2-1

cdr3_aa: ASSHKGGTDTQY
v_call: TRBV28
j_call: TRBJ2-3

cdr3_aa: ASSSGGLLYEQY
v_call: TRBV6-2/TRBV6-3
j_call: TRBJ2-7

cdr3_aa: ASSLNGGAYEQY
v_call: TRBV7-2
j_call: TRBJ2-7

cdr3_aa: ASSVAGRSQETQY
v_call: TRBV9
j_call: TRBJ2-5

cdr3_aa: ASSQPSPRAVQDTQY
v_call: TRBV6-6
j_call: TRBJ2-3

cdr3_aa: ASRQGSATEAF
v_call: TRBV28
j_call: TRBJ1-1

cdr3_aa: ASSVRQLTNEKLF
v_call: TRBV7-9
j_call: TRBJ1-4

cdr3_aa: ASSQDRGTDTQY
v_call: TRBV4-2
j_call: TRBJ2-3

cdr3_aa: ASSTAGGNTEAF
v_call: TRBV18
j_call: TRBJ1-1

cdr3_aa: ASSEVLSNQPQH
v_call: TRBV2
j_call: TRBJ1-5

cdr3_aa: ASSTIQGLNEKLF
v_call: TRBV19
j_call: TRBJ1-4

cdr3_aa: ASSVGDSFYQPQH
v_call: TRBV19
j_call: TRBJ1-5

cdr3_aa: ASKPGPSSYEQY
v_call: TRBV11-2
j_call: TRBJ2-7

cdr3_aa: AISEPSLTTEAF
v_call: TRBV10-3
j_call: TRBJ1-1

cdr3_aa: ASRTQGRGTEAF
v_call: TRBV28
j_call: TRBJ1-1

cdr3_aa: ATSGGQGALLGQPQH
v_call: TRBV24-1
j_call: TRBJ1-5

cdr3_aa: AAAEDYNSPLH
v_call: TRBV19
j_call: TRBJ1-6

cdr3_aa: ASSGGEAF
v_call: TRBV7-9
j_call: TRBJ1-1

cdr3_aa: ASSSQGLTGANVLT
v_call: TRBV25-1
j_call: TRBJ2-6

cdr3_aa: ASSPIELNEKLF
v_call: TRBV7-9
j_call: TRBJ1-4

cdr3_aa: ASSMGTGGEYEQY
v_call: TRBV11-2
j_call: TRBJ2-7

cdr3_aa: ASSLTVGVVGNEKLF
v_call: TRBV7-9
j_call: TRBJ1-4

cdr3_aa: SVTGRGGTGDTGELF
v_call: TRBV29-1
j_call: TRBJ2-2

cdr3_aa: ASSLWDRLYEQY
v_call: TRBV27
j_call: TRBJ2-7

cdr3_aa: ASSDRNEKLF
v_call: TRBV6-2/TRBV6-3
j_call: TRBJ1-4

cdr3_aa: ASSGRGYVHNEQF
v_call: TRBV11-3
j_call: TRBJ2-1

cdr3_aa: ASIKQSISPLH
v_call: TRBV28
j_call: TRBJ1-6

cdr3_aa: ASSQDPLAPSSYNEQF
v_call: TRBV4-3
j_call: TRBJ2-1

cdr3_aa: ASSQGDTGYT
v_call: TRBV3-1/TRBV3-2
j_call: TRBJ1-2

cdr3_aa: SVVQGAEAF
v_call: TRBV20-1
j_call: TRBJ1-1

cdr3_aa: ASSDYRGNSPLH
v_call: TRBV9
j_call: TRBJ1-6

cdr3_aa: ASSSETGMSEKLF
v_call: TRBV7-6
j_call: TRBJ1-4

cdr3_aa: ASSPNIGTGADYEQY
v_call: TRBV14
j_call: TRBJ2-7

cdr3_aa: ASTPGQRFAGELF
v_call: TRBV6-2/TRBV6-3
j_call: TRBJ2-2

cdr3_aa: ATSTGTGAQPQH
v_call: TRBV24-1
j_call: TRBJ1-5

cdr3_aa: ASSLQGAMNTEAF
v_call: TRBV7-2
j_call: TRBJ1-1

cdr3_aa: ASRRDRNTEAF
v_call: TRBV7-3
j_call: TRBJ1-1